The clone carrying this TCR beta chain was detected only a few times. What it binds is unknown. The sample comes from a study of identical twins. Per germline, CDR1 SEHNR and CDR2 FQNEAQ (reference sequence). CDR3 length: 14 residues. J gave up 5 bases and V 5 bases, and 6 bases lay outside the gene matches. General observations from the study: The authors drew conclusions from cross-sectional statistical analysis rather than following the same donors. High-abundance cord blood beta clonotypes had fewer insertions; memory repertoires showed none.

Carrying unique molecular identifiers, the cDNA also gained a universal primer site through template switching. MiXCR, applied by TCRdb to the 5' RACE reads, yields one record per CDR3 protein. The sample carries a few hundred thousand distinct CDR3 sequences, roughly 9.9% recorded once. These records were also assigned to another study, of yellow fever vaccine responses in identical twins. That report notes: Reportedly, the response of twins' T cells to the vaccine seemed partly convergent, partly personalized.

The TCR was taken from a woman aged 18-29 years in good health. Sample: PBMCs. The rearrangement uses TRBV7-9 and TRBJ2-1; 7 bases are shared with TRBD1. CDR3 nucleotide sequence: TGTGCCAGCAGCGCCGACAGGGTGAACAATGAGCAGTTCTTC. As protein: CASSADRVNNEQFF.